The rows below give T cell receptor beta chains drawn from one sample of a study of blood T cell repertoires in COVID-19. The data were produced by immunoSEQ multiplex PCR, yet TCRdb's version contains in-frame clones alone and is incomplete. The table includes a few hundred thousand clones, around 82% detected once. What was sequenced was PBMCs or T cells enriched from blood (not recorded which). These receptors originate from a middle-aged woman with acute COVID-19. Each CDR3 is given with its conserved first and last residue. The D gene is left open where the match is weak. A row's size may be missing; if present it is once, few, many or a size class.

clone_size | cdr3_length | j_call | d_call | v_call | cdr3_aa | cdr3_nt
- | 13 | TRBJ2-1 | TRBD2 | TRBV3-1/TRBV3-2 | CASSQLGGYGQFF | TGTGCCAGCAGCCAGCTGGGGGGGTATGGGCAGTTCTTC
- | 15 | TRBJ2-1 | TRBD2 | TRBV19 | CASAPGLAHYNEQFF | TGTGCCAGTGCCCCGGGACTAGCGCACTACAATGAGCAGTTCTTC
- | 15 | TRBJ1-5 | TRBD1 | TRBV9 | CASSRTGNSNQPQHF | TGTGCCAGCAGCAGGACAGGGAATAGCAATCAGCCCCAGCATTTT
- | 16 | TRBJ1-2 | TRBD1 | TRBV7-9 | CASSLSTGRAGYGYTF | TGTGCCAGCAGCTTATCGACAGGGCGGGCAGGGTATGGCTACACCTTC
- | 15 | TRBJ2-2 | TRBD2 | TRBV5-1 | CASSSWTSGAGELFF | TGCGCCAGCAGCTCTTGGACTAGCGGCGCCGGGGAGCTGTTTTTT
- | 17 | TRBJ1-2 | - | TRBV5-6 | CASRHAIQGSRGYGYTF | TGTGCCAGCAGGCACGCTATCCAGGGTTCAAGGGGCTATGGCTACACCTTC
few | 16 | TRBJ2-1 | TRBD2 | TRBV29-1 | CSVEDFGTSGYREQFF | TGCAGCGTTGAGGACTTTGGGACTAGCGGTTATAGGGAGCAGTTCTTC
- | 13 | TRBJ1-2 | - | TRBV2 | CASRGANRYGYTF | TGTGCCAGCAGAGGGGCCAACCGCTATGGCTACACCTTC
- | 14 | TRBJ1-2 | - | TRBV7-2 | CASSLDQQAGGYTF | TGTGCCAGCAGCTTAGATCAACAGGCAGGAGGCTACACCTTC
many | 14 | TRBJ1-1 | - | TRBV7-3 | CASSPQGGVTEAFF | TGTGCCAGCAGCCCGCAAGGGGGAGTGACTGAAGCTTTCTTT
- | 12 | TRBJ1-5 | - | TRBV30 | CAWSPGDQPQHF | TGTGCCTGGAGTCCCGGGGATCAGCCCCAGCATTTT
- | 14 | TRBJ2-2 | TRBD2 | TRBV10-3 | CAIQLAGVTGELFF | TGTGCCATCCAGCTAGCGGGAGTTACCGGGGAGCTGTTTTTT
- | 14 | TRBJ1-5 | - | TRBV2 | CASSVGLNGPPQHF | TGTGCCAGCAGTGTTGGCCTTAATGGTCCGCCCCAGCATTTT